This entry lists 20 T cell receptor beta chains sequenced from one sample in a study of blood T cell repertoires in COVID-19. Profiling relied on immunoSEQ multiplex PCR, and the TCRdb table lists in-frame clones only, not all of them. The sample includes approximately 250,000 clones, around 87% of them seen just once. The sequenced sample consisted of peripheral blood. These receptors came from an older woman with COVID-19, enrolled during active disease.

This chain joins TRBV7-2 and TRBJ2-7; a weak D match, TRBD1 (6 bases). Germline V CDR1 and CDR2: SGHTA, FQGNSA. The ends were cut back, 5 bases at V and 3 bases at J, with 14 bases in the middle. The CDR3 sequence is 14 residues long. The CDR3 here is CASSPGRGGYEQYF. For the CDR3, the DNA is TGTGCCAGCAGCCCTGGGAGAGGGGGCTACGAGCAGTACTTC.

The chain has TRBV19 and TRBJ1-1, with TRBD1 identical over 8 bases. From germline, CDR1 is LNHDA and CDR2 SQIVND (reference sequence). CDR3 length: 14 residues. The V and J ends lost 3 bases and 4 bases, in that order; junction bases with no gene match: 4. The chain's CDR3 is CASSMAGGFTEAFF. The CDR3 DNA is TGTGCCAGTAGTATGGCAGGGGGCTTCACTGAAGCTTTCTTT.

The chain uses TRBV7-9 and TRBJ2-2; 12 nucleotides align to TRBD2. Germline lookup yields CDR1 SEHNR and CDR2 FQNEAQ (reference sequence). Losses at the gene ends were 6 bases for V and 6 bases for J; bases not matched to a gene: 14. There are 18 residues in the CDR3. This CDR3 is CASSEPSGRAWVAGELFF. CDR3 DNA sequence: TGTGCCAGCAGTGAGCCTAGCGGGAGGGCCTGGGTCGCCGGGGAGCTGTTTTTT.

This clone is a singleton in its sample. This rearrangement joins TRBV19 to TRBJ1-2; 10 nucleotides align to TRBD1. J gave up 3 bases and V 7 bases, and 5 bases lay outside the gene matches. This CDR3 has 14 amino acids. Germline CDR1 is LNHDA and CDR2 is SQIVND (reference sequence). CDR3 DNA: TGTGCCAGTACGGGACAGGGGACCCACTATGGCTACACCTTC. It yields the protein CASTGQGTHYGYTF.

V gene TRBV6-2 or TRBV6-3 combines with J gene TRBJ2-2, with no clear D. There are 13 residues in the CDR3. The germline gives CDR1 MNHEY, CDR2 SVGEGT. Trimming cost V 6 bases and J 4 bases, with 9 bases left between them. The CDR3: CASSRSPTGELFF. The CDR3 DNA sequence: TGTGCCAGCAGCCGTAGCCCCACCGGGGAGCTGTTTTTT.

This chain joins TRBV19 and TRBJ2-6, with D unresolved. V was clipped by 6 bases and J by 0 bases, with 12 bases between them. The length of the CDR3 is 16 residues. Germline lookup yields CDR1 LNHDA and CDR2 SQIVND (reference sequence). The chain's CDR3 is CASSALALSGANVLTF. DNA for the CDR3: TGTGCCAGTAGCGCCTTGGCCCTCTCTGGGGCCAACGTCCTGACTTTC.

V usage is TRBV19 and J usage is TRBJ1-5, with D possibly being TRBD1 (5 bases). V was shortened by 3 bases and J by 2 bases, with 11 bases between the two germline ends. The CDR3 has 15 residues. Germline V gene lookup returns CDR1 LNHDA and CDR2 SQIVND (reference sequence). This CDR3 reads CASSMGGWGNQPQHF. In DNA form, the CDR3 reads TGTGCCAGTAGTATGGGGGGATGGGGCAATCAGCCCCAGCATTTT. Supplemented by reference TRBV19 and TRBJ1-5, the full variable domain reads DGGITQSPKYLFRKEGQNVTLSCEQNLNHDAMYWYRQDPGQGLRLIYYSQIVNDFQKGDIAEGYSVSREKKESFPLTVTSAQKNPTAFYLCASSMGGWGNQPQHFGDGTRLSIL.

The rearrangement uses TRBV29-1 and TRBJ1-3; a weak D match, TRBD1 (5 bases). Deletions cut 6 bases from V and 3 bases from J, with 18 bases between. This CDR3 has 15 residues. In germline, CDR1 is SQVTM, CDR2 ANQGSEA. The CDR3 spells CSVRPQGLGGNTIYF. CDR3 DNA: TGCAGCGTCAGACCCCAGGGCCTTGGTGGAAACACCATATATTTT.

The V gene is TRBV9, the J gene TRBJ2-1; tentative D call: TRBD2 (6 bases). In germline, CDR1 is SGDLS, CDR2 YYNGEE. Trimming pared 0 bases from V and 6 bases from J, leaving 19 bases between. There are 17 residues in the CDR3. CDR3 region: CASSVGLSGGPFNEQFF. The DNA for the CDR3 is TGTGCCAGCAGCGTAGGTTTAAGCGGAGGGCCTTTCAATGAGCAGTTCTTC.

The CDR3 loop is CASSLQGAREKLFF. In DNA form, the CDR3 reads TGTGCCAGCAGTTTACAGGGGGCTAGGGAAAAACTGTTTTTT. The chain joins TRBV6-5 to TRBJ1-4; 9 bases line up with TRBD1. CDR1 and CDR2 (germline): MNHEY, SVGAGI. This CDR3 comprises 14 residues. The J segment lost 8 bases and the V segment lost 4 bases, leaving 5 bases of the junction unmatched.

V usage is TRBV14 and J usage is TRBJ2-1; maybe TRBD1 (6 bases). Germline V CDR1 and CDR2: SGHDN, FVKESK. This CDR3 has 12 amino acids. Between the trimmed V and J ends, which lost 0 bases and 15 bases, there was a span of 12 bases. The CDR3 DNA sequence: TGTGCCAGCAGCCAAGACGACAGGTGTGGGTTCTTC. Translated, it gives CASSQDDRCGFF.

This clone has a single count. The chain carries TRBV5-1 and TRBJ2-1; 8 bases agree with TRBD2. Germline loops: CDR1 SGHRS, CDR2 YFSETQ. J lost 4 bases, V lost 10 bases, and 10 bases had no gene match. This CDR3 region has 14 residues. The CDR3 is CASKPGGGYNEQFF. DNA for the CDR3: TGCGCCTCGAAACCCGGGGGGGGATACAATGAGCAGTTCTTC.

CDR3 region: CASSLSAGQGAQFF. CDR3 bases: TGTGCCAGCAGTTTAAGTGCCGGGCAAGGGGCGCAGTTCTTC. The V call is TRBV27, the J call TRBJ2-1; D is perhaps TRBD1 (5 bases). This CDR3 has 14 residues. Germline V CDR1 and CDR2: MNHEY, SMNVEV (reference sequence). Trimming left V 2 bases short and J 12 bases short, with 17 bases between.

The table lists this clone with a few counts. The chain is built from TRBV7-9 and TRBJ2-3, with 12 bases fitting TRBD2. This CDR3 region has 16 residues. The germline V gene has CDR1 SEHNR and CDR2 FQNEAQ (reference sequence). V gave up 6 bases and J gave up 3 bases; unmatched junction bases: 7. CDR3 DNA: TGTGCCAGCAGTCGTCGCGGGACTAGCGGGACAGATACGCAGTATTTT. It specifies CASSRRGTSGTDTQYF.

The gene calls are TRBV7-8 and TRBJ1-2; the D is unclear. This CDR3 has 13 amino acids. V lost 9 bases to trimming and J lost 4 bases, with 15 bases between them. The germline V gene encodes CDR1 SGHVS and CDR2 FQNEAQ. The CDR3 here is CARVRHAGYGYTF. DNA of the CDR3: TGTGCCAGGGTTAGGCACGCGGGCTATGGCTACACCTTC. The full variable domain, completed using reference TRBV7-8 and TRBJ1-2, is GAGVSQSPRYKVAKRGQDVALRCDPISGHVSLFWYQQALGQGPEFLTYFQNEAQLDKSGLPSDRFFAERPEGSVSTLKIQRTQQEDSAVYLCARVRHAGYGYTFGSGTRLTVV.

The V call is TRBV9, the J call TRBJ2-3; 9 bases map to TRBD2. Germline V lookup: CDR1 SGDLS, CDR2 YYNGEE. This CDR3 is built from 16 residues. The V gene end was trimmed by 4 bases and the J gene end by 2 bases; junction bases not matched to a gene: 8. In DNA form, the CDR3 reads TGTGCCAGCAGCTCCCGGCTAGCGGGGCCCACAGATACGCAGTATTTT. The encoded protein is CASSSRLAGPTDTQYF.

The rearrangement uses TRBV27 and TRBJ2-7; D gene uncertain. The V end was cut by 5 bases, the J end by 3 bases, with 20 bases between. CDR3 length: 16 amino acids. Germline CDR1 is MNHEY and CDR2 is SMNVEV (reference sequence). The CDR3 region has the DNA TGTGCCAGCAGTATAATAAGAACCAACCCAGGCTACGAGCAGTACTTC. Its protein is CASSIIRTNPGYEQYF.

The V and J genes are TRBV5-4 and TRBJ2-1; D may be TRBD1 (6 bases). Trimming took 0 bases from V and 5 from J, leaving 9 bases between them. Looked up from germline, CDR1 is SGHNT and CDR2 is YYREEE (reference sequence). This CDR3 contains 14 residues. The CDR3 coding sequence is TGTGCCAGCAGCTTGGACAGGGTCGACAATGAGCAGTTCTTC. Amino acid sequence: CASSLDRVDNEQFF.

This clone was detected once. The chain uses TRBV19 and TRBJ2-1; D is possibly TRBD1 (6 bases). The length of the CDR3 is 15 residues. V was cut by 4 bases and J by 2 bases, with 12 bases left in between. Germline CDR1 and CDR2: LNHDA and SQIVND (reference sequence). Here the CDR3 reads CASSKRTDPYNEQFF. The CDR3 bases are TGTGCCAGTAGTAAGCGGACAGATCCCTACAATGAGCAGTTCTTC.

The chain uses TRBV7-2 and TRBJ2-1, with 8 bases matching TRBD2. Looked up from germline, CDR1 is SGHTA and CDR2 is FQGNSA. The CDR3 length is 16 residues. The V gene end was trimmed by 4 bases and the J gene end by 4 bases; junction bases not matched to a gene: 9. CDR3 region: CASSSVPGGGYNEQFF. The CDR3 nucleotides are TGTGCCAGCAGCTCTGTTCCGGGAGGGGGGTACAATGAGCAGTTCTTC.